The rows below give T cell receptor beta chains drawn from one sample of a study of blood T cell repertoires in COVID-19. Here immunoSEQ multiplex PCR was the method, and the copy in TCRdb shows in-frame clones only, minus some. The repertoire holds 60,000 to 75,000 clones, more than 75% seen once, with less than 2% in the top ten. Sequenced: peripheral blood. Every receptor here comes from a human donor in a cohort sampled during active COVID-19. Both conserved end residues are part of each CDR3. The D gene is left open where the match is weak. Expanded clones are given a class, and other clones once, few, many or no size at all.

v_call,d_call,j_call,clone_size,cdr3_aa,cdr3_nt
TRBV6-5,TRBD1,TRBJ2-7,.,CASSYQGAYRYEQYF,TGTGCCAGCAGTTACCAGGGGGCCTACCGCTACGAGCAGTACTTC
TRBV3-1/TRBV3-2,.,TRBJ2-5,.,CASSHNQETQYF,TGTGCCAGCAGCCATAACCAGGAGACCCAGTACTTC
TRBV6-4,TRBD2,TRBJ2-3,.,CASTLRGREGADTQYF,TGTGCCAGCACCCTAAGAGGGCGGGAGGGTGCAGATACGCAGTATTTT
TRBV5-4,TRBD2,TRBJ2-1,.,CASSAGLAGVVEQFF,TGTGCCAGCAGCGCGGGACTAGCGGGAGTAGTTGAGCAGTTCTTC
TRBV27,TRBD1,TRBJ2-7,.,CASSTLGTGGGYEQYF,TGTGCCAGCAGTACCCTAGGGACAGGGGGTGGTTACGAGCAGTACTTC
TRBV4-1,.,TRBJ1-1,once,CASSQDLGERMNTEAFF,TGCGCCAGCAGCCAAGATCTCGGGGAGCGGATGAACACTGAAGCTTTCTTT
TRBV7-6,TRBD2,TRBJ2-7,.,CASSLGPPRTSGNGEQYF,TGTGCCAGCAGCTTAGGCCCCCCCAGGACTAGCGGGAACGGGGAGCAGTACTTC
TRBV27,TRBD1,TRBJ2-2,once,CASSPQGALVGELFF,TGTGCCAGCAGTCCTCAGGGGGCGCTTGTCGGGGAGCTGTTTTTT
TRBV5-6,.,TRBJ2-7,.,CASSFSRGEQYF,TGTGCCAGCAGCTTTAGTAGGGGCGAGCAGTACTTC
TRBV6-5,TRBD1,TRBJ1-2,.,CASRGTGWGGYTF,TGTGCCAGCAGGGGGACAGGCTGGGGTGGCTACACCTTC
TRBV11-3,.,TRBJ1-5,.,CASSLDLYQPQHF,TGTGCCAGCAGCTTAGATCTATATCAGCCCCAGCATTTT
TRBV7-9,TRBD1,TRBJ2-1,.,CASSSRTGGLDEQFF,TGTGCCAGCAGCTCCCGGACAGGGGGTCTCGATGAGCAGTTCTTC
TRBV28,TRBD1,TRBJ2-4,.,CASSQLQISGTAVAKNIQYF,TGTGCCAGCAGCCAGCTACAAATCTCCGGGACAGCGGTAGCCAAAAACATTCAGTACTTC
TRBV5-1,.,TRBJ2-3,.,CASSLMETDTQYF,TGCGCCAGCAGCTTGATGGAGACAGATACGCAGTATTTT
TRBV10-3,.,TRBJ1-5,.,CAISPTGLNQPQHF,TGTGCCATCAGTCCTACAGGGTTGAATCAGCCCCAGCATTTT
TRBV2,TRBD1,TRBJ2-2,.,CASSEGAGGSGELFF,TGTGCCAGCAGTGAAGGGGCAGGGGGTTCCGGGGAGCTGTTTTTT
TRBV7-8,TRBD1,TRBJ1-5,.,CASSLDTGALNQPQHF,TGTGCCAGCAGCTTAGATACAGGGGCGCTCAATCAGCCCCAGCATTTT
TRBV19,TRBD2,TRBJ2-1,.,CASNSGRAHEQFF,TGTGCCAGTAACAGCGGGAGGGCCCATGAGCAGTTCTTC
TRBV21-1,.,TRBJ2-7,.,CASSKIRGTPTYEQYF,TGTGCCAGCAGCAAAATTAGGGGGACACCAACCTACGAGCAGTACTTC
TRBV9,.,TRBJ2-2,.,CASSVADSNTGELFF,TGTGCCAGCAGCGTAGCGGACTCGAACACCGGGGAGCTGTTTTTT
TRBV19,.,TRBJ1-2,.,CASSMKDPRGYGYTF,TGTGCCAGTAGTATGAAAGACCCAAGAGGGTATGGCTACACCTTC
TRBV7-8,.,TRBJ2-7,.,CASSHRVHYEQYF,TGTGCCAGCAGCCACCGGGTCCACTACGAGCAGTACTTC
TRBV7-9,TRBD1,TRBJ1-4,.,CASSLVGQGNEKLFF,TGTGCCAGCAGCTTAGTGGGACAGGGGAATGAAAAACTGTTTTTT
TRBV5-8,.,TRBJ2-4,.,CASSLLNIQYF,TGTGCCAGCAGCCTCCTCAACATTCAGTACTTC
TRBV10-3,.,TRBJ2-3,.,CAISDAWGERATANTQYF,TGTGCCATCAGTGATGCTTGGGGCGAGCGCGCCACGGCTAATACGCAGTATTTT
TRBV28,TRBD2,TRBJ2-1,.,CASSGLAGDYNEQFF,TGTGCCAGCTCGGGACTAGCGGGCGACTACAATGAGCAGTTCTTC
TRBV7-9,.,TRBJ1-5,few,CASSLASGNQPQHF,TGTGCCAGCAGCTTAGCGTCAGGGAATCAGCCCCAGCATTTT
TRBV28,.,TRBJ1-5,.,CASFSGVSYSNQPQHF,TGTGCCAGCTTCTCAGGGGTTTCGTATAGCAATCAGCCCCAGCATTTT
TRBV2,TRBD1,TRBJ2-7,.,CASTGTVEQYF,TGTGCCAGCACCGGGACAGTCGAGCAGTACTTC
TRBV25-1,.,TRBJ2-3,.,CASSEYGGTDTQYF,TGTGCCAGCAGTGAATATGGAGGCACAGATACGCAGTATTTT
TRBV28,TRBD1,TRBJ1-5,.,CASSLAGQGGNQPQHF,TGTGCCAGCAGTTTAGCCGGACAGGGTGGCAATCAGCCCCAGCATTTT
TRBV29-1,TRBD2,TRBJ2-3,once,CSVASGGSTDTQYF,TGCAGCGTTGCGAGCGGGGGAAGCACAGATACGCAGTATTTT
TRBV6-2/TRBV6-3,TRBD1,TRBJ2-1,.,CASSRLAQGQHNEQFF,TGTGCCAGCAGTCGACTCGCCCAGGGACAGCACAATGAGCAGTTCTTC
TRBV4-1,TRBD2,TRBJ2-2,.,CASSQALAGGPNGELFF,TGCGCCAGCAGCCAAGCTCTAGCGGGAGGGCCGAACGGGGAGCTGTTTTTT
TRBV5-1,.,TRBJ2-5,.,CASQGGGSGTSQETQYF,TGCGCCAGCCAAGGAGGGGGCAGCGGGACTAGCCAAGAGACCCAGTACTTC
TRBV10-1,.,TRBJ2-5,once,CASSQGSGQETQYF,TGCGCCAGCAGCCAGGGATCTGGGCAAGAGACCCAGTACTTC
TRBV25-1,.,TRBJ1-5,.,CASSRGRNQPQHF,TGTGCCAGCAGTAGGGGTAGAAATCAGCCCCAGCATTTT